Below, 22 T cell receptor beta chains from the same sample are listed, as sequenced in a study of PD-L1 blockade in urothelial cancer. Time point meaning: pretreatment peripheral blood. Sequenced by immunoSEQ multiplex PCR; TCRdb stores in-frame clones only, minus some. The top ten hold more than 0.85% of the sample, which has about 88,000 clones, around 92% seen once. Sequencing was performed on PBMCs, taken around atezolizumab (anti-PD-L1) treatment. These receptors originate from a woman aged 80 or over with urothelial cancer.

This chain connects TRBV15 to TRBJ1-3, with a tentative D call TRBD1 (5 bases). V was shortened by 1 base and J by 2 bases, with 9 bases between the two germline ends. CDR1 is LNHNV, CDR2 YYDKDF, per germline (reference sequence). The CDR3 runs 15 residues. In DNA form, the CDR3 reads TGTGCCACCAGCAGAGCCTCGGGGGCTGGAAACACCATATATTTT. It yields the protein CATSRASGAGNTIYF.

This chain uses TRBV29-1 with TRBJ1-1; the D gene is possibly TRBD1 (6 bases). The germline V gene encodes CDR1 SQVTM and CDR2 ANQGSEA. This CDR3 is built from 14 residues. The V end was cut by 8 bases, the J end by 0 bases, with 16 bases between. CDR3 residues: CSSRLGAMNTEAFF. The CDR3 DNA follows: TGCAGCTCTCGGCTGGGGGCCATGAACACTGAAGCTTTCTTT.

This clone was recorded once. This chain joins TRBV19 and TRBJ2-5; the match to TRBD2 covers 14 bases. Germline V gene sequence: CDR1 LNHDA, CDR2 SQIVND (reference sequence). The CDR3 runs to 15 residues. The V gene end was trimmed by 7 bases and the J gene end by 5 bases; junction bases not matched to a gene: 6. DNA of the CDR3: TGTGCCAGTACCGCCCGACTAGCGGGAGGGGAGACCCAGTACTTC. It specifies CASTARLAGGETQYF. Drawing the rest from reference TRBV19 and TRBJ2-5, the complete variable domain is DGGITQSPKYLFRKEGQNVTLSCEQNLNHDAMYWYRQDPGQGLRLIYYSQIVNDFQKGDIAEGYSVSREKKESFPLTVTSAQKNPTAFYLCASTARLAGGETQYFGPGTRLLVL.

This clone was recorded only once. V is TRBV5-5 and J is TRBJ1-4; no reliable D call. Germline CDR1 SGHKS, CDR2 YYEKEE (reference sequence). The CDR3 runs to 16 residues. V shed 4 bases and J shed 4 bases, with 17 bases lying between them. CDR3 residues: CASSPPPSLGNEKLFF. DNA of the CDR3: TGTGCCAGCAGCCCTCCGCCTAGTTTGGGTAATGAAAAACTGTTTTTT. Combining the CDR3 with reference TRBV5-5 and TRBJ1-4 gives the whole variable domain DAGVTQSPTHLIKTRGQQVTLRCSPISGHKSVSWYQQVLGQGPQFIFQYYEKEERGRGNFPDRFSARQFPNYSSELNVNALLLGDSALYLCASSPPPSLGNEKLFFGSGTQLSVL.

The chain employs TRBV25-1 and TRBJ2-7; TRBD2 agrees at 8 bases. J gave up 5 bases and V 5 bases, and 11 bases lay outside the gene matches. The germline V gene encodes CDR1 MGHDK and CDR2 SYGVNS. This CDR3 comprises 15 residues. CDR3 amino acids: CASSPPGGRTHEQYF. In nucleotides, the CDR3 is TGTGCCAGCAGTCCCCCCGGCGGGAGGACCCACGAGCAGTACTTC.

This rearrangement joins TRBV19 to TRBJ1-2; 11 bases are shared with TRBD1. With 3 bases clipped from V and 3 bases from J, the junction kept 9 bases outside the gene matches. The germline V gene has CDR1 LNHDA and CDR2 SQIVND (reference sequence). The CDR3 totals 17 residues. CDR3 in DNA: TGTGCCAGTAGTATGTTGGACAGGGGGCAGTTAGACTATGGCTACACCTTC. It is translated as CASSMLDRGQLDYGYTF.

V and J are TRBV2 and TRBJ2-7; D uncertain. The CDR3 loop spans 11 amino acids. CDR1 and CDR2 (germline): SNHLY, FYNNEI. With 7 bases removed from V and 2 bases from J, the gap between germline ends came to 6 bases. The CDR3 sequence is CASTLPYEQYF. The DNA of the CDR3 is TGTGCCAGCACCCTTCCCTACGAGCAGTACTTC.

The J gene is TRBJ2-3, the V gene TRBV6-5; the match to TRBD2 covers 8 bases. This CDR3 spans 15 amino acids. Germline V CDR1 and CDR2: MNHEY, SVGAGI. Trimming cost V 5 bases and J 2 bases; bases outside gene matches: 6. The CDR3 loop reads CASSPGGGYTDTQYF. The CDR3 nucleotides read TGTGCCAGCAGTCCGGGGGGGGGATACACAGATACGCAGTATTTT.

Written as DNA, the CDR3 is TGTGCCAGCAGCTCACCAAGCGGGAGCGCCTACGAGCAGTACTTC. Translated, it gives CASSSPSGSAYEQYF. V is TRBV6-5 and J is TRBJ2-7; 8 bases line up with TRBD2. The CDR3 is 15 residues long. CDR1 is MNHEY and CDR2 is SVGAGI in the germline V gene. Unmatched junction bases numbered 9, after V lost 6 bases and J lost 2 bases.

This chain joins TRBV11-2 and TRBJ1-1; 7 bases are shared with TRBD1. The J segment lost 0 bases and the V segment lost 6 bases, leaving 7 bases of the junction unmatched. This CDR3 region has 15 residues. Germline V CDR1 and CDR2: SGHAT, FQNNGV. The CDR3 bases are TGTGCCAGCAGGCATCTACAGGGGCTGAACACTGAAGCTTTCTTT. It translates to CASRHLQGLNTEAFF. Filled out from reference TRBV11-2 and TRBJ1-1, the complete variable domain reads EAGVAQSPRYKIIEKRQSVAFWCNPISGHATLYWYQQILGQGPKLLIQFQNNGVVDDSQLPKDRFSAERLKGVDSTLKIQPAKLEDSAVYLCASRHLQGLNTEAFFGQGTRLTVV.

The chain joins TRBV18 to TRBJ2-7; 7 nucleotides agree with TRBD2. CDR3 length: 15 residues. Germline CDR1 KGHSH, CDR2 LQKENI. V shed 0 bases and J 4 bases; nucleotides not matched to a gene: 6. This CDR3 is CASSPPSGMGYEQYF. DNA for the CDR3: TGTGCCAGCTCACCACCGAGCGGGATGGGGTACGAGCAGTACTTC.

The chain uses TRBV19 and TRBJ2-1, with 8 bases aligning to TRBD2. Germline V gene data show CDR1 as LNHDA and CDR2 as SQIVND (reference sequence). J lost 7 bases, V lost 5 bases, and 13 bases had no gene match. The CDR3 runs 16 residues. CDR3 nucleotides: TGTGCCAGTAGTCTCCCGGGACTAGGGAGAAGTAATGAGCAGTTCTTC. As protein: CASSLPGLGRSNEQFF.

The V gene is TRBV5-1, the J gene TRBJ2-1; 12 positions agree with TRBD2. The CDR3 totals 15 residues. Losses at the gene ends were 4 bases for V and 4 bases for J; bases not matched to a gene: 3. CDR1 and CDR2 (germline): SGHRS, YFSETQ. The CDR3 DNA sequence: TGCGCCAGCAGCCCGACTAGCGGGAGTTACAATGAGCAGTTCTTC. Amino acids: CASSPTSGSYNEQFF.

Written as DNA, the CDR3 is TGTGCCAGTACCTTCTTGGGACGGGATCCGGGGGGCTATGGCTACACCTTC. Translation: CASTFLGRDPGGYGYTF. V gene TRBV19 combines with J gene TRBJ1-2; D might be TRBD1 (5 bases). Trimming stripped 7 bases from V and 4 bases from J, with 25 bases between. Germline lookup yields CDR1 LNHDA and CDR2 SQIVND (reference sequence). CDR3 length: 17 amino acids.

The chain couples TRBV19 to TRBJ1-1; no clear D gene. Trimming shortened V by 10 bases and J by 0 bases, and 15 bases separated the two germline ends. From germline, CDR1 is LNHDA and CDR2 SQIVND (reference sequence). This CDR3 comprises 14 residues. The CDR3 bases are TGTGCCACCCGGAATAGCCACTTGAACACTGAAGCTTTCTTT. Translated, it gives CATRNSHLNTEAFF. The variable domain in full, completed from reference TRBV19 and TRBJ1-1, reads DGGITQSPKYLFRKEGQNVTLSCEQNLNHDAMYWYRQDPGQGLRLIYYSQIVNDFQKGDIAEGYSVSREKKESFPLTVTSAQKNPTAFYLCATRNSHLNTEAFFGQGTRLTVV.

The CDR3 bases are TGCGCCAGCCACCCGGGACAGGGTGGAAATGAGCAGTTCTTC. The encoded protein is CASHPGQGGNEQFF. The J gene is TRBJ2-1, the V gene TRBV5-1; 9 nucleotides match TRBD1. Germline V gene sequence: CDR1 SGHRS, CDR2 YFSETQ. The V gene end was trimmed by 7 bases and the J gene end by 7 bases; junction bases not matched to a gene: 9. This CDR3 has 14 amino acids.

The chain has TRBV2 and TRBJ2-2; 9 bases are a match to TRBD1. V was pared by 7 bases and J by 4 bases, with 4 bases of the junction left unmatched. Germline CDR1 SNHLY, CDR2 FYNNEI. The CDR3 extends over 14 amino acids. Here the CDR3 reads CASKGQGSTGELFF. Written as DNA, the CDR3 is TGTGCCAGCAAGGGACAGGGATCCACCGGGGAGCTGTTTTTT.

The rearrangement uses TRBV6-4 and TRBJ2-6; D ambiguous. Trimming took off 1 base at V and 0 bases at J, with 13 bases between the two ends. The CDR3 is 18 residues long. Germline CDR1 MRHNA, CDR2 SNTAGT. CDR3 amino acids: CASSDFPSQSSGANVLTF. The CDR3, as DNA: TGTGCCAGCAGTGACTTCCCCTCACAGAGCTCTGGGGCCAACGTCCTGACTTTC.

The rearrangement uses TRBV5-6 and TRBJ2-5; 9 bases fit TRBD1. Germline-derived CDR1 and CDR2 are SGHDT and YYEEEE. V was clipped by 5 bases and J by 2 bases; unmatched bases: 4. The length of the CDR3 is 14 residues. CDR3 sequence (DNA): TGTGCCAGCAGAAGGACAGGGGTTCAAGAGACCCAGTACTTC. Translating gives CASRRTGVQETQYF.

The genes are TRBV6-5 and TRBJ2-2; D is uncertain. The V end lost 6 bases, the J end lost 0 bases, and 5 bases lay between the germline ends. The CDR3 totals 13 residues. Per the germline V gene, CDR1 is MNHEY and CDR2 is SVGAGI. The CDR3 reads CASRGSNTGELFF. The CDR3 nucleotides read TGTGCCAGCAGGGGCTCGAACACCGGGGAGCTGTTTTTT.

The chain links TRBV27 to TRBJ1-4; D gene uncertain. Trimming left V 0 bases short and J 8 bases short, with 7 bases between. The CDR3 spans 13 residues. Germline V CDR1 and CDR2: MNHEY, SMNVEV (reference sequence). CDR3 protein: CASSLSTEEKLFF. CDR3 nucleotide sequence: TGTGCCAGCAGTTTATCCACAGAAGAAAAACTGTTTTTT.

This clone was observed once. The rearrangement links TRBV9 to TRBJ1-3; no definite D call. The CDR3 contains 15 residues. Germline-derived CDR1 and CDR2 are SGDLS and YYNGEE. V was shortened by 4 bases and J by 0 bases, with 11 bases between the two germline ends. The chain's CDR3 is CASSLLEGSGNTIYF. CDR3 in DNA: TGTGCCAGCAGCCTATTGGAGGGCTCTGGAAACACCATATATTTT.